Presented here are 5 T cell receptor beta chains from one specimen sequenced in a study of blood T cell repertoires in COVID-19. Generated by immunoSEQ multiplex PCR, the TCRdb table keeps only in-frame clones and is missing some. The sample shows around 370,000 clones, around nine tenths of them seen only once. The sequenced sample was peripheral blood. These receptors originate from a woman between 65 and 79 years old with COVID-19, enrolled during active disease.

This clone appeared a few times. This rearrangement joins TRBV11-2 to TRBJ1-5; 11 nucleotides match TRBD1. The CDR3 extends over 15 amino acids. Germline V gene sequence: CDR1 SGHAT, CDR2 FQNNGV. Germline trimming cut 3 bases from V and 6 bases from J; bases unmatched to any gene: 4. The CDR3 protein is CASSFGQGAAQPQHF. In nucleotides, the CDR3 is TGTGCCAGCAGCTTCGGACAGGGGGCCGCTCAGCCCCAGCATTTT.

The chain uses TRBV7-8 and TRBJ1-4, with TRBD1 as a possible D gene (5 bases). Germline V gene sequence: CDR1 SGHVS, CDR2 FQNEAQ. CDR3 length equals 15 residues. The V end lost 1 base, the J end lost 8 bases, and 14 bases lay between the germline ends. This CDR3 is CASSLGSVSGEKLFF. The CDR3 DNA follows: TGTGCCAGCAGCTTAGGGTCAGTTTCAGGGGAAAAACTGTTTTTT.

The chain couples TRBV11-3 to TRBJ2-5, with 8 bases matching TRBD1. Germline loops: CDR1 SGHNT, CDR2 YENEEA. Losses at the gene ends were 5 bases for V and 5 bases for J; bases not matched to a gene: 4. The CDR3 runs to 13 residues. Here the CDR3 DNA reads TGTGCCAGCAGCCCAGGGGGCCGGGAGACCCAGTACTTC. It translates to CASSPGGRETQYF.

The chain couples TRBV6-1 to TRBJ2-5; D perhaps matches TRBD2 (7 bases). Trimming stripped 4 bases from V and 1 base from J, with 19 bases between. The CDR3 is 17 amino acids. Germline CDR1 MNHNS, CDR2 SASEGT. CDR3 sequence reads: CASSVFRGATSQETQYF. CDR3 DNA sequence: TGTGCCAGCAGTGTATTTCGGGGGGCCACCTCCCAAGAGACCCAGTACTTC.

The DNA for the CDR3 is TGTGCCAGCAGTCTTTATCTCCAGGGACAGCAAGGCTACACCTTC. It encodes CASSLYLQGQQGYTF. V gene TRBV28 combines with J gene TRBJ1-2, with 7 bases that match TRBD1. This CDR3 spans 15 amino acids. V was clipped by 5 bases and J by 8 bases; unmatched bases: 14. Germline V gene data show CDR1 as MDHEN and CDR2 as SYDVKM.